These 12 T cell receptor beta chains originate from one sample sequenced in a study of T cell responses to AZD1222 COVID-19 vaccine. TCRdb's table, derived via immunoSEQ multiplex PCR, lists solely in-frame clones and lacks some. The sample yields 80,000 to 95,000 clones, around 73% seen once. The source material was peripheral blood, sampled on day 0 of AZD1222 vaccination. These TCRs come from an adult in good health.

This sequence joins TRBV29-1 and TRBJ1-4; D is undetermined. Per the germline V gene, CDR1 is SQVTM and CDR2 is ANQGSEA. Trimming cost V 5 bases and J 5 bases, with 9 bases left between them. The CDR3 runs to 12 residues. CDR3 loop: CSVRRANEKLFF. The CDR3 DNA reads as TGCAGCGTTCGTAGGGCGAATGAAAAACTGTTTTTT.

The chain uses TRBV7-9 and TRBJ2-5; D is perhaps TRBD2 (6 bases). Germline V lookup: CDR1 SEHNR, CDR2 FQNEAQ (reference sequence). The CDR3 consists of 14 residues. V was shortened by 4 bases and J by 0 bases, with 9 bases between the two germline ends. The CDR3 bases are TGTGCCAGCAGCTCCCGACTAGACCAAGAGACCCAGTACTTC. Protein: CASSSRLDQETQYF.

V is TRBV24-1 and J is TRBJ2-3; TRBD2 is a possible D gene (6 bases). Germline V lookup: CDR1 KGHDR, CDR2 SFDVKD. The germline V and J ends were trimmed by 9 bases and 4 bases, with 10 bases remaining between them. This CDR3 has 12 amino acids. CDR3 loop: CATEGLPDTQYF. CDR3 nucleotides: TGTGCCACCGAGGGACTCCCAGATACGCAGTATTTT.

The chain carries TRBV5-6 and TRBJ1-1; the match to TRBD1 covers 9 bases. The V gene end was trimmed by 3 bases and the J gene end by 5 bases; junction bases not matched to a gene: 8. The CDR3 is 15 amino acids. From germline, CDR1 is SGHDT and CDR2 YYEEEE. The chain's CDR3 is CASSSRDRVRTEAFF. The CDR3 nucleotides read TGTGCCAGCAGCTCCCGGGACAGGGTTCGGACTGAAGCTTTCTTT.

The chain links TRBV7-2 to TRBJ2-1; the D is unclear. The CDR3 is 12 amino acids. Trimming took off 3 bases at V and 2 bases at J, with 2 bases between the two ends. Germline V gene sequence: CDR1 SGHTA, CDR2 FQGNSA. The CDR3 sequence is CASSFPYNEQFF. The CDR3 DNA reads TGTGCCAGCAGCTTCCCCTACAATGAGCAGTTCTTC.

The table lists this clone with many counts. The chain couples TRBV28 to TRBJ1-1; D is undetermined. Between the trimmed V and J ends, which lost 8 bases and 1 base, there was a span of 20 bases. The CDR3 is 16 amino acids. Germline assignment: CDR1 MDHEN and CDR2 SYDVKM. Here the CDR3 reads CASSSSDLRENTEAFF. CDR3 in DNA: TGTGCCAGCTCTTCATCGGACTTAAGGGAGAACACTGAAGCTTTCTTT.

This chain connects TRBV5-1 to TRBJ2-7, with D perhaps matching TRBD2 (5 bases). With 4 bases removed from V and 0 bases from J, the gap between germline ends came to 17 bases. Germline V gene lookup returns CDR1 SGHRS and CDR2 YFSETQ. The CDR3 length is 16 residues. The CDR3 DNA is TGCGCCAGCAGCCTGTTAGGTTCGGGAACCTCCTACGAGCAGTACTTC. The encoded protein is CASSLLGSGTSYEQYF.

V and J are TRBV6-5 and TRBJ1-1; perhaps TRBD1 as D (5 bases). Per germline, CDR1 MNHEY and CDR2 SVGAGI. Trimming shortened V by 6 bases and J by 0 bases, and 8 bases separated the two germline ends. The CDR3 has 13 amino acids. This CDR3 reads CASREGMNTEAFF. The CDR3 bases are TGTGCCAGCAGAGAGGGGATGAACACTGAAGCTTTCTTT.

The rearrangement uses TRBV18 and TRBJ2-7; no clear D. CDR1 is KGHSH and CDR2 is LQKENI in the germline V gene. V was pared by 0 bases and J by 3 bases, with 9 bases between. This CDR3 spans 14 amino acids. The CDR3 is CASSPPDRVYEQYF. The CDR3 DNA reads TGTGCCAGCTCACCACCCGACCGAGTCTACGAGCAGTACTTC. The whole variable domain, filled in from reference TRBV18 and TRBJ2-7, reads NAGVMQNPRHLVRRRGQEARLRCSPMKGHSHVYWYRQLPEEGLKFMVYLQKENIIDESGMPKERFSAEFPKEGPSILRIQQVVRGDSAAYFCASSPPDRVYEQYFGPGTRLTVT.

V is TRBV11-3 and J is TRBJ2-5; TRBD1 matches at 7 bases. This CDR3 contains 15 residues. The germline V gene encodes CDR1 SGHNT and CDR2 YENEEA. The J segment lost 1 base and the V segment lost 3 bases, leaving 5 bases of the junction unmatched. DNA for the CDR3: TGTGCCAGCAGCTTCTTCCGGGACAGCCAAGAGACCCAGTACTTC. As protein: CASSFFRDSQETQYF.

This chain connects TRBV29-1 to TRBJ1-2; TRBD1 agrees at 7 bases. V was clipped by 1 base and J by 8 bases; unmatched bases: 13. The germline V gene has CDR1 SQVTM and CDR2 ANQGSEA. This CDR3 spans 15 amino acids. This chain's CDR3 is CSVEAVQGPAGGYTF. CDR3 DNA: TGCAGCGTTGAAGCGGTACAGGGGCCCGCTGGCGGCTACACCTTC.

The chain couples TRBV7-9 to TRBJ1-2; 8 positions agree with TRBD1. The CDR3 spans 14 residues. The trim removed 5 bases at V and 8 bases at J, leaving 10 bases unmatched. CDR1 is SEHNR and CDR2 is FQNEAQ in the germline V gene (reference sequence). This chain's CDR3 is CASSQDRESSGYTF. The CDR3 DNA reads TGTGCCAGCAGCCAGGACAGGGAATCAAGCGGCTACACCTTC.